This T cell receptor beta chain was sequenced during a study of blood T cell repertoires in COVID-19. Study as a whole: The United States, Italy and Spain were the sources of the acute and convalescent COVID-19 samples. From T cells, B-cell-depleted T cells, or PBMCs came the material, which was cDNA or gDNA.

CDR1 is SEHNR, CDR2 FQNEAQ, per germline (reference sequence). The J segment lost 4 bases and the V segment lost 5 bases, leaving 3 bases of the junction unmatched. The CDR3 contains 13 residues. Under the authors' procedure: Amplification with reference gene primers provided the estimates of nucleated cell counts. Profiled with immunoSEQ multiplex PCR; TCRdb holds only in-frame clones, not every one. V and J calls and clone size are given by that table; D and trimming were obtained from the DNA. The sample lists about 84,000 clones, 83% occurring once. The chain recombines TRBV7-9 with TRBJ1-1; 8 bases are shared with TRBD1. Sequencing used peripheral blood. This clonotype originated in an elderly woman with acute or convalescent COVID-19. In DNA form, the CDR3 reads TGTGCCAGCAGCGTAACAGGGGGCACTGAAGCTTTCTTT. Translation gives CASSVTGGTEAFF.